Listed below are T cell receptor beta chains from one sample, sequenced in a study of early T cells in non-severe SARS-CoV-2 infection. MiXCR, run by TCRdb on the 5' RACE reads, gives a single entry per CDR3 protein. The repertoire consists of around 34,000 distinct CDR3 sequences, with roughly 4.4% occurring once and the leading ten covering about a sixth. Sample: whole blood. The receptors stem from an adult who was a healthcare worker with PCR-confirmed SARS-CoV-2 infection or an uninfected control (not recorded which). Each CDR3 is given with its conserved first and last residue. The D gene is left open where the match is weak. For some rows the clone size is stated as once, few or many, or as a class when expanded; others skip it.

D gene | CDR3 length | J gene | clone size | V gene | CDR3 protein | CDR3 DNA
. | 15 | TRBJ2-1 | few | TRBV18 | CASSPPLSSYNEQFF | TGTGCCAGCTCACCTCCACTTAGCTCCTACAATGAGCAGTTCTTC
. | 15 | TRBJ2-2 | many | TRBV10-1 | CASSEARANTGELFF | TGCGCCAGCAGTGAGGCGAGGGCGAACACCGGGGAGCTGTTTTTT
TRBD2 | 15 | TRBJ2-1 | many | TRBV12-3/TRBV12-4 | CASSSGLAGGDEQFF | TGTGCCAGCAGCTCCGGACTAGCGGGAGGGGATGAGCAGTTCTTC
. | 12 | TRBJ1-2 | many | TRBV29-1 | CSVGEPSGGYTF | TGCAGCGTTGGGGAACCTTCGGGTGGCTACACCTTC
. | 13 | TRBJ1-1 | many | TRBV20-1 | CSASSAWNTEAFF | TGCAGTGCTAGTTCGGCATGGAACACTGAAGCTTTCTTT
TRBD1 | 16 | TRBJ1-5 | many | TRBV7-3 | CASSSYRDRRNQPQHF | TGTGCCAGCAGCTCTTACCGGGACAGAAGAAATCAGCCCCAGCATTTT
. | 15 | TRBJ2-5 | many | TRBV2 | CASSDDGLSAGTQYF | TGTGCCAGCAGTGACGATGGGTTATCGGCCGGGACCCAGTACTTC
TRBD1 | 12 | TRBJ1-5 | many | TRBV20-1 | CSAKTGDQPQHF | TGCAGTGCTAAAACAGGGGACCAGCCCCAGCATTTT
. | 16 | TRBJ2-7 | many | TRBV19 | CASSMKAGRQAYEQYF | TGTGCCAGTAGTATGAAAGCAGGTCGACAGGCGTACGAGCAGTACTTC
TRBD1 | 15 | TRBJ2-2 | . | TRBV12-3/TRBV12-4 | CASSLQGAGTGELFF | TGTGCCAGCAGTTTACAGGGGGCTGGAACCGGGGAGCTGTTTTTT
. | 13 | TRBJ1-2 | . | TRBV7-9 | CASSLVSFGGYTF | TGTGCCAGCAGCTTAGTTTCCTTCGGAGGCTACACCTTC
. | 15 | TRBJ1-1 | few | TRBV2 | CASSEGQPLNTEAFF | TGTGCCAGCAGTGAAGGACAGCCTCTGAACACTGAAGCTTTCTTT
. | 13 | TRBJ1-5 | many | TRBV20-1 | CSASEGGNQPQHF | TGCAGTGCTAGTGAGGGAGGGAATCAGCCCCAGCATTTT
. | 12 | TRBJ2-7 | many | TRBV13 | CASSSALYEQYF | TGTGCCAGCAGCTCGGCCCTTTACGAGCAGTACTTC
. | 14 | TRBJ2-5 | . | TRBV9 | CASSVATGQETQYF | TGTGCCAGCAGCGTAGCTACAGGCCAAGAGACCCAGTACTTC
TRBD1 | 14 | TRBJ2-2 | many | TRBV10-3 | CAISDYRGVEELFF | TGTGCCATCAGTGATTACAGGGGCGTCGAGGAGCTGTTTTTT